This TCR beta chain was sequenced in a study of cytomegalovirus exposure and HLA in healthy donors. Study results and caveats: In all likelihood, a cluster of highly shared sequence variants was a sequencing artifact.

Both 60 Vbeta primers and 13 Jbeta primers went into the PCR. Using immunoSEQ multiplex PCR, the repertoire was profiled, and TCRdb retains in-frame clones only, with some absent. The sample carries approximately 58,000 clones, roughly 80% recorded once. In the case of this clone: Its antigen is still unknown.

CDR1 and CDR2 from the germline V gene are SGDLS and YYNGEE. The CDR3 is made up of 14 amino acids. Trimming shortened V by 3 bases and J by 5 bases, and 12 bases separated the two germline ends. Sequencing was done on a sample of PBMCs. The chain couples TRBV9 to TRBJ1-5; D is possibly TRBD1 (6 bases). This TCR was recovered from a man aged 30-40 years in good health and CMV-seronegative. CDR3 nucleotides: TGTGCCAGCAGCGAAGGGCAGGGGTATCAGCCCCAGCATTTT. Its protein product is CASSEGQGYQPQHF. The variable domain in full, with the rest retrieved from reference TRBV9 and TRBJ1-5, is DSGVTQTPKHLITATGQRVTLRCSPRSGDLSVYWYQQSLDQGLQFLIQYYNGEERAKGNILERFSAQQFPDLHSELNLSSLELGDSALYFCASSEGQGYQPQHFGDGTRLSIL.